Presented here are 25 T cell receptor beta chains from one specimen sequenced in a study of cytomegalovirus exposure and HLA in healthy donors. PCR involved 60 Vbeta and 13 Jbeta primers. Generated by immunoSEQ multiplex PCR, the TCRdb table keeps only in-frame clones and is missing some. The sample holds approximately 130,000 clones. Sequencing was done on a sample of PBMCs. These receptors all stem from a woman aged 55-69 years in good health and CMV-seronegative.

The chain has TRBV7-2 and TRBJ1-5, with D unresolved. The CDR3 is made up of 15 amino acids. V lost 5 bases and J lost 7, with 18 bases in between. CDR1 SGHTA and CDR2 FQGNSA come from the germline V gene. The CDR3 region is CASSLVGSSGQPQHF. CDR3 nucleotides: TGTGCCAGCAGCCTAGTGGGCAGCTCTGGCCAGCCCCAGCATTTT.

This chain joins TRBV28 and TRBJ1-2; TRBD1 matches 8 bases. The CDR3 totals 13 residues. The germline CDR1 and CDR2 sequences are MDHEN and SYDVKM. The trim removed 8 bases at V and 6 bases at J, leaving 8 bases unmatched. The CDR3: CASYTGGYNGYTF. The CDR3 nucleotides are TGTGCCAGCTATACAGGGGGGTATAATGGCTACACCTTC.

This chain connects TRBV5-1 to TRBJ2-1; TRBD2 aligns across 11 bases. Germline V gene data show CDR1 as SGHRS and CDR2 as YFSETQ. This CDR3 region has 17 residues. Germline trimming cut 4 bases from V and 6 bases from J; bases unmatched to any gene: 12. CDR3 nucleotides: TGCGCCAGCAGCCTACGACTGCTAGCGGGAGGCCCCAATGAGCAGTTCTTC. It specifies CASSLRLLAGGPNEQFF.

The rearrangement joins TRBV15 to TRBJ1-5; D is unresolved. CDR3 length: 15 residues. V was trimmed by 4 bases and J by 0 bases, leaving 10 bases between them. Germline CDR1 is LNHNV and CDR2 is YYDKDF (reference sequence). The CDR3 DNA follows: TGTGCCACCAGCAAGCAATATCTTAGCAATCAGCCCCAGCATTTT. The encoded protein is CATSKQYLSNQPQHF.

V and J are TRBV6-5 and TRBJ2-7; D is possibly TRBD1 (5 bases). Trimming removed 8 bases from V and 0 bases from J, with 11 bases in between. CDR1 is MNHEY, CDR2 SVGAGI, per germline. This CDR3 contains 13 residues. This CDR3 is CASALGVSYEQYF. The CDR3 region has the DNA TGTGCCAGCGCATTAGGGGTCTCCTACGAGCAGTACTTC.

The chain recombines TRBV2 with TRBJ2-1; maybe TRBD2 (6 bases). Germline V gene data show CDR1 as SNHLY and CDR2 as FYNNEI. The CDR3 spans 15 residues. V lost 4 bases to trimming and J lost 4 bases, with 14 bases between them. The CDR3 DNA is TGTGCCAGCAGTGGCCGGGGGAGCAGGTACAATGAGCAGTTCTTC. Encoded protein: CASSGRGSRYNEQFF.

This sequence joins TRBV10-2 and TRBJ1-1; D possibly corresponds to TRBD1 (5 bases). CDR1 is WSHSY and CDR2 is SAAADI in the germline V gene. There are 12 residues in the CDR3. With 2 bases removed from V and 4 bases from J, the gap between germline ends came to 5 bases. In nucleotides, the CDR3 is TGCGCCAGCAGTGAGAGGGGCACTGAAGCTTTCTTT. Amino acid sequence: CASSERGTEAFF.

Concerning this clone itself: One end of the junction fails to match germline, which may point to a read error. This CDR3 is also generated by other DNA sequences in the sample. The J gene is TRBJ2-6, the V gene TRBV7-3; TRBD2 matches at 9 bases. The CDR3 runs 17 residues. Per the germline V gene, CDR1 is SGHTA and CDR2 is FQGTGA. The CDR3 loop reads CASSYSGGRSGANVLTF. In DNA, the CDR3 is TGTGCCAGCAGCTATAGCGGGGGCCGCTCTGGGGCCAATGTCCTGACTTTC.

V gene TRBV7-2 combines with J gene TRBJ2-1; 13 bases align to TRBD2. V gave up 5 bases and J gave up 4 bases; unmatched junction bases: 5. This CDR3 is built from 16 residues. CDR1 is SGHTA, CDR2 FQGNSA, per germline. This CDR3 reads CASSLRLAGGYNEQFF. As DNA, the CDR3 is TGTGCCAGCAGCCTACGACTAGCGGGGGGTTACAATGAGCAGTTCTTC. The full variable domain, its missing parts supplied by reference TRBV7-2 and TRBJ2-1, is GAGVSQSPSNKVTEKGKDVELRCDPISGHTALYWYRQSLGQGLEFLIYFQGNSAPDKSGLPSDRFSAERTGGSVSTLTIQRTQQEDSAVYLCASSLRLAGGYNEQFFGPGTRLTVL.

J is TRBJ1-2 and V is TRBV10-3; 7 bases fit TRBD1. V lost 6 bases to trimming and J lost 0 bases; unmatched junction nucleotides: 4. The CDR3 extends over 14 amino acids. Germline V CDR1 and CDR2: ENHRY, SYGVKD. The CDR3 here is CAIRGTVANYGYTF. The CDR3 DNA follows: TGTGCCATCAGGGGGACAGTCGCTAACTATGGCTACACCTTC.

The chain joins TRBV5-1 to TRBJ1-5, with 7 bases matching TRBD1. The CDR3 loop spans 15 amino acids. Germline CDR1 is SGHRS and CDR2 is YFSETQ. V shed 0 bases and J 7 bases; nucleotides not matched to a gene: 7. Here the CDR3 reads CASSLDRGEGQPQHF. The DNA for the CDR3 is TGCGCCAGCAGCTTGGACAGGGGCGAGGGCCAGCCCCAGCATTTT.

J is TRBJ2-7 and V is TRBV18; D remains unclear. The CDR3 is made up of 13 amino acids. Trimming took off 2 bases at V and 1 base at J, with 6 bases between the two ends. Germline lookup yields CDR1 KGHSH and CDR2 LQKENI. The chain's CDR3 is CASSPVGSYEQYF. The CDR3 coding sequence is TGTGCCAGCTCACCAGTCGGGTCCTACGAGCAGTACTTC.

J is TRBJ1-1 and V is TRBV2; 10 positions agree with TRBD1. This CDR3 has 15 amino acids. Germline V gene sequence: CDR1 SNHLY, CDR2 FYNNEI. J gave up 2 bases and V 6 bases, and 6 bases lay outside the gene matches. The CDR3: CASRRTGGGNTEAFF. DNA of the CDR3: TGTGCCAGCAGAAGGACAGGGGGAGGAAACACTGAAGCTTTCTTT.

In regard to this clone: Other DNA sequences in this sample translate to the same CDR3. The CDR3 region is CASSLAVPNEQFF. As DNA, the CDR3 is TGTGCCAGCAGTTTAGCGGTACCCAATGAGCAGTTCTTC. The chain uses TRBV27 and TRBJ2-1; D ambiguous. The CDR3 extends over 13 amino acids. CDR1 is MNHEY, CDR2 SMNVEV, per germline (reference sequence). Trimming left V 2 bases short and J 6 bases short, with 8 bases between.

This chain links TRBV27 with TRBJ2-3; D not resolved. From germline, CDR1 is MNHEY and CDR2 SMNVEV (reference sequence). The CDR3 length is 11 residues. V shed 4 bases and J shed 7 bases, with 6 bases lying between them. In nucleotides, the CDR3 is TGTGCCAGCAGTTCCCTAAATACGCAGTATTTT. This translates into CASSSLNTQYF.

V is TRBV5-5 and J is TRBJ2-5; a weak D match, TRBD1 (5 bases). Germline CDR1 reads SGHKS; CDR2 reads YYEKEE (reference sequence). The CDR3 extends over 15 amino acids. Trimming removed 4 bases at V and 4 bases at J, with 17 bases between. CDR3 bases: TGTGCCAGCAGCCCTGGACATGGGTCCGGAGAGACCCAGTACTTC. Protein sequence: CASSPGHGSGETQYF.

The chain combines TRBV19 with TRBJ2-7; 8 positions agree with TRBD1. This CDR3 has 14 residues. Germline assignment: CDR1 LNHDA and CDR2 SQIVND (reference sequence). Trimming removed 6 bases from V and 0 bases from J; junction bases left unmatched: 4. The CDR3, as DNA: TGTGCCAGTAGCTCGGACAGGGCCTCCTACGAGCAGTACTTC. Its protein product is CASSSDRASYEQYF. Full variable domain (rest looked up from reference TRBV19 and TRBJ2-7): DGGITQSPKYLFRKEGQNVTLSCEQNLNHDAMYWYRQDPGQGLRLIYYSQIVNDFQKGDIAEGYSVSREKKESFPLTVTSAQKNPTAFYLCASSSDRASYEQYFGPGTRLTVT.

The chain is built from TRBV13 and TRBJ2-7; D remains unclear. CDR3 size: 15 residues. Germline V CDR1 and CDR2: PRHDT, FYEKMQ (reference sequence). Trimming pared 4 bases from V and 5 bases from J, leaving 18 bases between. CDR3: CASSSRGSPPHEQYF. CDR3 nucleotide sequence: TGTGCCAGCAGCTCCAGAGGCAGTCCCCCGCACGAGCAGTACTTC.

The chain employs TRBV6-6 and TRBJ1-5; D perhaps matches TRBD1 (5 bases). The CDR3 totals 14 residues. The V gene's germline CDR1 is MNHNY and CDR2 SVGAGI (reference sequence). Trimming stripped 10 bases from V and 2 bases from J, with 15 bases between. CDR3 residues: CATLGHAGNQPQHF. The DNA for the CDR3 is TGTGCCACCCTGGGGCATGCGGGCAATCAGCCCCAGCATTTT.

The J gene is TRBJ1-1, the V gene TRBV11-2; 9 bases fit TRBD1. This CDR3 is 17 amino acids long. CDR1 is SGHAT and CDR2 is FQNNGV in the germline V gene. Losses at the gene ends were 3 bases for V and 2 bases for J; bases not matched to a gene: 10. CDR3: CASSFRQGVIQNTEAFF. In DNA form, the CDR3 reads TGTGCCAGCAGCTTTCGACAGGGGGTCATACAAAACACTGAAGCTTTCTTT. The variable domain in full, completed from reference TRBV11-2 and TRBJ1-1, reads EAGVAQSPRYKIIEKRQSVAFWCNPISGHATLYWYQQILGQGPKLLIQFQNNGVVDDSQLPKDRFSAERLKGVDSTLKIQPAKLEDSAVYLCASSFRQGVIQNTEAFFGQGTRLTVV.

The chain is built from TRBV5-1 and TRBJ2-2; the D is unclear. The germline V gene encodes CDR1 SGHRS and CDR2 YFSETQ. V lost 0 bases and J lost 2, with 5 bases in between. The CDR3 runs 14 residues. The CDR3, as DNA: TGCGCCAGCAGCTTGGCCGTTAACACCGGGGAGCTGTTTTTT. Its translation is CASSLAVNTGELFF. Complete variable domain (other parts from reference TRBV5-1 and TRBJ2-2): KAGVTQTPRYLIKTRGQQVTLSCSPISGHRSVSWYQQTPGQGLQFLFEYFSETQRNKGNFPGRFSGRQFSNSRSEMNVSTLELGDSALYLCASSLAVNTGELFFGEGSRLTVL.

This chain connects TRBV7-9 to TRBJ2-5; 12 bases are shared with TRBD2. This CDR3 region has 14 residues. Germline assignment: CDR1 SEHNR and CDR2 FQNEAQ (reference sequence). The trim removed 8 bases at V and 2 bases at J, leaving 3 bases unmatched. The CDR3 DNA reads as TGTGCCAGCGGGCTAGCGGGGGGGCAAGAGACCCAGTACTTC. This translates into CASGLAGGQETQYF.

The genes are TRBV6-5 and TRBJ2-7; 10 bases agree with TRBD2. V lost 0 bases and J lost 7; bases outside the gene matches: 9. Germline CDR1 MNHEY, CDR2 SVGAGI. CDR3 size: 16 residues. CDR3 sequence (DNA): TGTGCCAGCAGTTACTCGGCTAGCGGGGGACGTGAGGAGCAGTACTTC. Amino acid sequence: CASSYSASGGREEQYF.

The rearrangement joins TRBV7-2 to TRBJ2-1; 10 positions match TRBD2. Germline CDR1 reads SGHTA; CDR2 reads FQGNSA. The CDR3 has 16 residues. Trimming cost V 4 bases and J 6 bases; bases outside gene matches: 9. The CDR3 reads CASSSRSGGALNEQFF. CDR3 nucleotide sequence: TGTGCCAGCAGCTCGCGAAGCGGGGGGGCCCTCAATGAGCAGTTCTTC.

The chain carries TRBV5-1 and TRBJ2-7, with D possibly TRBD2 on 5 matching bases. The germline V gene encodes CDR1 SGHRS and CDR2 YFSETQ. The CDR3 is 13 residues long. Trimming removed 5 bases from V and 2 bases from J, with 11 bases in between. The CDR3 region has the DNA TGCGCCAGCAGACGGACTTGGCCCTACGAGCAGTACTTC. It is translated as CASRRTWPYEQYF.